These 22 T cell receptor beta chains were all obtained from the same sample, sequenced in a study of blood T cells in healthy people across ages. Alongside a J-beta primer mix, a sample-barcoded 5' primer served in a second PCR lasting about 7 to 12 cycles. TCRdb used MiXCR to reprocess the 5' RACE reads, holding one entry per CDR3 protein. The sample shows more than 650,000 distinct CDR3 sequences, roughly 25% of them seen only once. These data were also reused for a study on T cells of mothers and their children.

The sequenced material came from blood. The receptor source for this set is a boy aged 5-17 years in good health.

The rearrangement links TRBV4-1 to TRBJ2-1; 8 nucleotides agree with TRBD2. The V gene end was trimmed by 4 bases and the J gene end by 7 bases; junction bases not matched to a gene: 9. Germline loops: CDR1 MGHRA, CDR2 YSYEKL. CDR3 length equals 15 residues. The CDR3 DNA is TGCGCCAGCAGCCCTATAGCGGGGTCGGGGAATGAGCAGTTCTTC. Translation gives CASSPIAGSGNEQFF.

The CDR3 loop is CASSPREEDYGYTF. In nucleotides, the CDR3 is TGTGCCAGCTCACCTAGGGAAGAGGACTATGGCTACACCTTC. The chain recombines TRBV18 with TRBJ1-2; no clear D. CDR3 length equals 14 residues. CDR1 and CDR2 from the germline V gene are KGHSH and LQKENI. With 3 bases removed from V and 3 bases from J, the gap between germline ends came to 11 bases. Together with reference TRBV18 and TRBJ1-2, the CDR3 gives the full variable domain: NAGVMQNPRHLVRRRGQEARLRCSPMKGHSHVYWYRQLPEEGLKFMVYLQKENIIDESGMPKERFSAEFPKEGPSILRIQQVVRGDSAAYFCASSPREEDYGYTFGSGTRLTVV.

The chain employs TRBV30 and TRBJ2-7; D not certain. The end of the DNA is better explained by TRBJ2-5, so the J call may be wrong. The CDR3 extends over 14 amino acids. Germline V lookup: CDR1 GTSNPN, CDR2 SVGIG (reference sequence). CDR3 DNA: TGTGCCTGGAGTGTTGGCATTAGTGGGGAGACCCAGTACTTC. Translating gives CAWSVGISGETQYF.

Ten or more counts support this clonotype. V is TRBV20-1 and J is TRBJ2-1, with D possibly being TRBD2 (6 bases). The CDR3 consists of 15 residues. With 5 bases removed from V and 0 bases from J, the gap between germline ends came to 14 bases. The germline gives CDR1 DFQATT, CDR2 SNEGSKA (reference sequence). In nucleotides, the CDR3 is TGCAGTGCTGACGGAGGGGAGAGCTCCTACAATGAGCAGTTCTTC. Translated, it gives CSADGGESSYNEQFF.

The CDR3 coding sequence is TGCGCCAGCAGCCAAGACAGGCCCTCTGGAAACACCATATATTTT. Translated: CASSQDRPSGNTIYF. This rearrangement joins TRBV4-1 to TRBJ1-3; D unresolved. Between the trimmed V and J ends, which lost 0 bases and 0 bases, there was a span of 6 bases. The CDR3 consists of 15 residues. Germline loops: CDR1 MGHRA, CDR2 YSYEKL.

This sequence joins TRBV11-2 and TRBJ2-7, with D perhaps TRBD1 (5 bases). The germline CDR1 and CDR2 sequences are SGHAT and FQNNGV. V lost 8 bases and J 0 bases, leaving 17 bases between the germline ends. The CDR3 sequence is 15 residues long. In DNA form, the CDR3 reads TGTGCCAGCTGCCGCGATACAGGTAGCTCCTACGAGCAGTACTTC. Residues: CASCRDTGSSYEQYF.

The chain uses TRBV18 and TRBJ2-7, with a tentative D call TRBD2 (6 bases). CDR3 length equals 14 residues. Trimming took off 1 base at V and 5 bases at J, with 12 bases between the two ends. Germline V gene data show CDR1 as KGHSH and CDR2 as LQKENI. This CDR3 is CASSPQGGRDEQYF. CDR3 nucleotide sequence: TGTGCCAGCTCACCACAGGGAGGTCGAGACGAGCAGTACTTC.

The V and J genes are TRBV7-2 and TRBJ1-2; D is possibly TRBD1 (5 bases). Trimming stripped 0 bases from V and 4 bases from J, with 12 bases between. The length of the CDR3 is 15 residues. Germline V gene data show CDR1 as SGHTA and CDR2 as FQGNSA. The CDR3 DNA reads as TGTGCCAGCAGCTTAGCGCCGGTCACAGGCTATGGCTACACCTTC. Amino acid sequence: CASSLAPVTGYGYTF.

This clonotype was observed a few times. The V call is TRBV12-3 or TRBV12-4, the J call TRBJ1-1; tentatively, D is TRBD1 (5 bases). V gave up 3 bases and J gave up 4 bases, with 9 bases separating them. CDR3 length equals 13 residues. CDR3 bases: TGTGCCAGCAGTTTGAGAAGGGGCACTGAAGCTTTCTTT. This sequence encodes CASSLRRGTEAFF.

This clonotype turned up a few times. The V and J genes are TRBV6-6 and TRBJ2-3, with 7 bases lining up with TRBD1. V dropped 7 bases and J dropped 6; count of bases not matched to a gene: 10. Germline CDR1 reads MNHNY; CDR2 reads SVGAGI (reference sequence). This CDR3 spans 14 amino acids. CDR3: CASKNEGAWDTQYF. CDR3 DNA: TGTGCCAGCAAAAACGAGGGGGCCTGGGATACGCAGTATTTT.

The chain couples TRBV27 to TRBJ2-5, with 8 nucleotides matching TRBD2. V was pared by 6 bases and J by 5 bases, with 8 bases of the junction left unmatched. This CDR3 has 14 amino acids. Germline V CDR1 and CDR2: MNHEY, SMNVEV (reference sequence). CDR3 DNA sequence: TGTGCCAGCAGGCCCCGCGGGGGGAGGGAGACCCAGTACTTC. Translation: CASRPRGGRETQYF.

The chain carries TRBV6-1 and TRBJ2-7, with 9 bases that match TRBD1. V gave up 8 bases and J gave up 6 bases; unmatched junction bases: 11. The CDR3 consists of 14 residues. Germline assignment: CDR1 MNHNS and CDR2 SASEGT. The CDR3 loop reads CASRRDDRGGEQYF. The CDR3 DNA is TGTGCCAGCCGAAGGGATGACAGGGGGGGCGAGCAGTACTTC.

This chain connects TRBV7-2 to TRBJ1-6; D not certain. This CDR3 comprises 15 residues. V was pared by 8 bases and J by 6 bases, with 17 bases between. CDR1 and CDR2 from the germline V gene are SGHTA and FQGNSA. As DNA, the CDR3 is TGTGCCAGCGCGCTGTACCAAAGCCCTAATTCACCCCTCCACTTT. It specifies CASALYQSPNSPLHF.

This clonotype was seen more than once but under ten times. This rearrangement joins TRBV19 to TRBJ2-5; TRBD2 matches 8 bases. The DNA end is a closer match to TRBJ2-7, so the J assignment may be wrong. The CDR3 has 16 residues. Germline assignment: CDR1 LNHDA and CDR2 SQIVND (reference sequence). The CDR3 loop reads CASSVERGRSSYEQYF. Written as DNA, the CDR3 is TGTGCCAGTAGTGTGGAGCGGGGGCGAAGCTCCTACGAGCAGTACTTC.

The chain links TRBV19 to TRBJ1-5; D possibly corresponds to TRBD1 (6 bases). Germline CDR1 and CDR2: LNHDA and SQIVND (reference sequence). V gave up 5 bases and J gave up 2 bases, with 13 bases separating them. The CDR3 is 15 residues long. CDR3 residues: CASSLTGRGNQPQHF. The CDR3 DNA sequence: TGTGCCAGTAGTTTAACAGGGCGCGGCAATCAGCCCCAGCATTTT.

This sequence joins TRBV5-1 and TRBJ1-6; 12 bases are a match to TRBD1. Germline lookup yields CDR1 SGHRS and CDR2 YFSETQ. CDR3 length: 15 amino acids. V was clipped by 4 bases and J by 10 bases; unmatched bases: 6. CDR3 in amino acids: CASSIGTGGQSPLHF. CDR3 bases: TGCGCCAGCAGCATAGGGACAGGGGGCCAGTCACCCCTCCACTTT.

The CDR3: CASSLARDLTDTQYF. The CDR3 nucleotides are TGCGCCAGCAGCTTGGCCAGAGACCTCACAGATACGCAGTATTTT. The rearrangement uses TRBV5-1 and TRBJ2-3, with no clear D. V was pared by 0 bases and J by 2 bases, with 10 bases between. CDR3 length: 15 amino acids. Germline-derived CDR1 and CDR2 are SGHRS and YFSETQ.

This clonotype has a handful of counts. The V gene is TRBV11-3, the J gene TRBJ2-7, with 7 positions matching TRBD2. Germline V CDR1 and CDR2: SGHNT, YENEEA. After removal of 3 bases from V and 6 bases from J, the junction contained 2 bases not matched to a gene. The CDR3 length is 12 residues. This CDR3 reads CASSFGRGEQYF. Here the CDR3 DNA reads TGTGCCAGCAGCTTTGGGAGGGGCGAGCAGTACTTC.

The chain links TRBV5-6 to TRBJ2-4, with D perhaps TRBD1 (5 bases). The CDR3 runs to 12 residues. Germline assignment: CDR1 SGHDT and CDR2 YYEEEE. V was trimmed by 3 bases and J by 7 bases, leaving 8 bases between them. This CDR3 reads CASSSDSNIQYF. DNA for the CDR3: TGTGCCAGCAGCTCAGACAGTAACATTCAGTACTTC. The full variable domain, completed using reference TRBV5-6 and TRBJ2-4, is DAGVTQSPTHLIKTRGQQVTLRCSPKSGHDTVSWYQQALGQGPQFIFQYYEEEERQRGNFPDRFSGHQFPNYSSELNVNALLLGDSALYLCASSSDSNIQYFGAGTRLSVL.

CDR3 in amino acids: CASSAQTGPEQPQHF. CDR3 in DNA: TGCGCCAGCAGCGCACAGACAGGGCCAGAGCAGCCCCAGCATTTT. The rearrangement links TRBV5-1 to TRBJ1-5; 7 bases are a match to TRBD1. The CDR3 contains 15 residues. Germline CDR1 SGHRS, CDR2 YFSETQ. V was clipped by 4 bases and J by 7 bases; unmatched bases: 11. Using reference TRBV5-1 and TRBJ1-5 for the parts outside the CDR3, the full variable domain is KAGVTQTPRYLIKTRGQQVTLSCSPISGHRSVSWYQQTPGQGLQFLFEYFSETQRNKGNFPGRFSGRQFSNSRSEMNVSTLELGDSALYLCASSAQTGPEQPQHFGDGTRLSIL.

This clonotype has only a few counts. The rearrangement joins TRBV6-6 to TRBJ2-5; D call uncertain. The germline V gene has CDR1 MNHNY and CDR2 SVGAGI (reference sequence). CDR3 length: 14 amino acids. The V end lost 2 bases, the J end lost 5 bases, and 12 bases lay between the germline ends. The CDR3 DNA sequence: TGTGCCAGCAGTTACGGGCTAGTCGGGGAGACCCAGTACTTC. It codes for CASSYGLVGETQYF.

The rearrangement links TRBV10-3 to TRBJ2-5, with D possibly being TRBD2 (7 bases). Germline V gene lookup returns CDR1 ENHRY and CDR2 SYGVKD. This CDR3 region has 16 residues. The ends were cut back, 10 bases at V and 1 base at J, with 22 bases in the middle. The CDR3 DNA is TGTGCCACCTGGCCCGCGGGGGCGACCTTCCAAGAGACCCAGTACTTC. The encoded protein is CATWPAGATFQETQYF.